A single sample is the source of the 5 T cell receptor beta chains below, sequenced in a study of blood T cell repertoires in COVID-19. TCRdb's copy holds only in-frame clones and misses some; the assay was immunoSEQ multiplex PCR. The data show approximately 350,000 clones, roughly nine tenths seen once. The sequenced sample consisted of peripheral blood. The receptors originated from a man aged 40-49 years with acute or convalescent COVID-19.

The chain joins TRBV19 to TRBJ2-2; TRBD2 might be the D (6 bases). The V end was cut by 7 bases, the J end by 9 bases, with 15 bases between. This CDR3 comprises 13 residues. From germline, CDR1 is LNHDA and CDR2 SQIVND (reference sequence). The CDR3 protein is CASTGLGTRELFF. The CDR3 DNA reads TGTGCCAGTACGGGACTGGGGACCCGGGAGCTGTTTTTT.

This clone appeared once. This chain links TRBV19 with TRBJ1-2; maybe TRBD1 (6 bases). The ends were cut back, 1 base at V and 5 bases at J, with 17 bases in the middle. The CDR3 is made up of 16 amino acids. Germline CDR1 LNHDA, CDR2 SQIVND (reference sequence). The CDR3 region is CASSIAPQGGEYGYTF. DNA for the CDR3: TGTGCCAGTAGTATAGCTCCCCAAGGGGGGGAATATGGCTACACCTTC.

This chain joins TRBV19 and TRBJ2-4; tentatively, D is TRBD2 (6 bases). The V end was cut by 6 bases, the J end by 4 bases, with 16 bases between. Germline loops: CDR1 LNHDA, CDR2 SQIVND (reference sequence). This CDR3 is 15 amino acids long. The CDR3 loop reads CASRLSVGGKNIQYF. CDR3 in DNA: TGTGCCAGTAGGCTTTCAGTGGGGGGTAAAAACATTCAGTACTTC.

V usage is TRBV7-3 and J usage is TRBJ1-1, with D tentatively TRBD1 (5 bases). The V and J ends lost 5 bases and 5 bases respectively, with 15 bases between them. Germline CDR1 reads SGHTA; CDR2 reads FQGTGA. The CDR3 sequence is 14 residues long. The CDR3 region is CASSPQAGSTEAFF. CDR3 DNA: TGTGCCAGCAGCCCACAAGCAGGGTCTACTGAAGCTTTCTTT.

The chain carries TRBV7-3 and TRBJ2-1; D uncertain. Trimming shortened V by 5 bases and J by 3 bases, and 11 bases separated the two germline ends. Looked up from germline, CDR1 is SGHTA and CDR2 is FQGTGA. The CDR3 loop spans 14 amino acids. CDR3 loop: CASSPRVNYNEQFF. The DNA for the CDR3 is TGTGCCAGCAGCCCGCGAGTAAACTACAATGAGCAGTTCTTC.